This T cell receptor (beta chain) was captured by sequencing in a study of blood T cell repertoires in COVID-19. In the study's own analysis: It was from reference gene primer amplification that nucleated cell counts were estimated. Sequencing used immunoSEQ multiplex PCR; TCRdb keeps in-frame clones, though not all of them. The D gene and trimming were derived from the DNA, and the V and J assignments and clone size from that table. The table lists 450,000 or so clones, roughly 87% of them singletons. The CDR3 is 15 amino acids. Germline V CDR1 and CDR2: SGHDT, YYEEEE. V shed 4 bases, J shed 6 bases, and the junction held 11 bases outside the gene matches. Adults between about 18 and 89 years of age took part from 20 to 25 US areas. Participants were placed into cohorts based on the clinical history they reported. Recovery meant two consecutive negative NP/OP PCR tests, professional clearance, or resolved symptoms.

The source is a man between 18 and 35 years old who had recovered from COVID-19. The sequencing input was PBMCs or T cells enriched from blood (not recorded which). The chain joins TRBV5-6 to TRBJ1-2, with TRBD1 identical over 8 bases. The CDR3 region is CASSLKDRTGNGYTF. In DNA form, the CDR3 reads TGTGCCAGCAGCCTTAAGGACAGGACAGGGAATGGCTACACCTTC.